This record concerns one T cell receptor (beta chain) sequence. Its antigen is not known. Sequencing templates came from extracted RNA that was reverse transcribed into cDNA. Assay: immunoSEQ multiplex PCR; the TCRdb copy retains only in-frame clones and omits some. The data show around 100,000 clones, more than 65% seen once. The sample belongs to a study of CD8+ T cells in alopecia areata. Regarding the study as a whole: Uncertain still, given a single nonresponder, is whether baseline CD8+ expansion links to response.

Regarding treatment: oral pan-JAK inhibitor, 5-10 mg twice daily. Alopecia areata patients provided lesional scalp punch biopsies and peripheral blood, both collected for the study. Germline loops: CDR1 SEHNR, CDR2 FQNEAQ (reference sequence). The CDR3 loop spans 12 amino acids. V was clipped by 5 bases and J by 4 bases, with 8 bases between them. The chain uses TRBV7-9 and TRBJ1-1; no firm D call. Sample: CD8+ T cells sorted from blood, taken between weeks 43 and 45, from a patient treated with tofacitinib. This TCR came from a human donor with alopecia areata. In nucleotides, the CDR3 is TGTGCCAGCAGCGTCGGAGGCACTGAAGCTTTCTTT. Amino acid sequence: CASSVGGTEAFF.